The rows below give T cell receptor beta chains drawn from one sample of a study of T cell repertoires in cytomegalovirus infection. MiXCR was run by TCRdb on the reads, yielding one entry per CDR3 protein. The sample lists approximately 550,000 distinct CDR3 sequences; about 17% were seen once. The sequencing sample was made of CD8+ T cells from PBMCs. These receptors all come from a human donor in good health (CMV status not recorded). Some clones in this sample may be carry-over from other donors' samples. CDR3s include the opening cysteine and the closing phenylalanine or tryptophan. The D gene is left open where the match is weak. Size is omitted from some rows. Given values are once, few, many or a class for expanded clones.

V gene: TRBV12-5
D gene: TRBD2
J gene: TRBJ2-1
clone size: -
CDR3 DNA: TGTGCTAGCTACGGGGGGGGGGCAAATAATGAGCAGTTCTTC
CDR3 protein: CASYGGGANNEQFF

V gene: TRBV27
D gene: -
J gene: TRBJ2-5
clone size: -
CDR3 DNA: TGTGCCAGCAGTTTATCGTCCAATAGCCAAGAGACCCAGTACTTC
CDR3 protein: CASSLSSNSQETQYF

V gene: TRBV20-1
D gene: TRBD2
J gene: TRBJ2-1
clone size: -
CDR3 DNA: TGCAGTGCTAGAGGACTAGCAATTGAGCAGTTCTTC
CDR3 protein: CSARGLAIEQFF

V gene: TRBV5-1
D gene: -
J gene: TRBJ1-1
clone size: -
CDR3 DNA: TGCGCCAGCACTCTAGGCGGGCAGACTGAAGCTTTCTTT
CDR3 protein: CASTLGGQTEAFF

V gene: TRBV20-1
D gene: TRBD1
J gene: TRBJ1-5
clone size: once
CDR3 DNA: TGCAGTGCTAGAGCTGGACAGGAGTATCAGCCCCAGCATTTT
CDR3 protein: CSARAGQEYQPQHF

V gene: TRBV18
D gene: -
J gene: TRBJ2-7
clone size: many
CDR3 DNA: TGTGCCAGCTCACCACCTAGCGGCTACGAGCAGTACTTC
CDR3 protein: CASSPPSGYEQYF

V gene: TRBV12-5
D gene: TRBD1
J gene: TRBJ2-1
clone size: many
CDR3 DNA: TGTGCTAGTGAATCGACAGGGGCAATAGGTGGGCAGTTCTTC
CDR3 protein: CASESTGAIGGQFF

V gene: TRBV4-2
D gene: TRBD1
J gene: TRBJ2-2
clone size: many
CDR3 DNA: TGTGCCAGCAGACAGGGGACAGGGGGCAACACCGGGGAGCTGTTTTTT
CDR3 protein: CASRQGTGGNTGELFF

V gene: TRBV19
D gene: TRBD1
J gene: TRBJ1-2
clone size: few
CDR3 DNA: TGTGCCAGTCATCGCCGGGACAGGGGGTGGCTAAGTGGCTACACCTTC
CDR3 protein: CASHRRDRGWLSGYTF

V gene: TRBV5-6
D gene: -
J gene: TRBJ2-1
clone size: few
CDR3 DNA: TGTGCCAGCAGCTTGGGACCGGGACATGAGCAGTTCTTC
CDR3 protein: CASSLGPGHEQFF

V gene: TRBV7-9
D gene: -
J gene: TRBJ1-1
clone size: many
CDR3 DNA: TGTGCCAGCAGCTTAGGATGGGACAAGGGGACTGAAGCTTTCTTT
CDR3 protein: CASSLGWDKGTEAFF

V gene: TRBV27
D gene: TRBD1
J gene: TRBJ2-5
clone size: -
CDR3 DNA: TGTGCCAGCAGTACAGGGGGTCTGGGGGAGACCCAGTACTTC
CDR3 protein: CASSTGGLGETQYF

V gene: TRBV6-2/TRBV6-3
D gene: -
J gene: TRBJ1-1
clone size: many
CDR3 DNA: TGTGCCAGCAGCCCCCCTCGGACCCCTGAAGCTTTCTTT
CDR3 protein: CASSPPRTPEAFF

V gene: TRBV30
D gene: TRBD1
J gene: TRBJ2-1
clone size: few
CDR3 DNA: TGTGCCTGGAGCGCCGGGACAGGGGGCTACAATGAGCAGTTCTTC
CDR3 protein: CAWSAGTGGYNEQFF

V gene: TRBV11-2
D gene: -
J gene: TRBJ2-1
clone size: -
CDR3 DNA: TGTGCCAGCAGCTTTGGGACTGCCTTCAGCTCCTACAATGAGCAGTTCTTC
CDR3 protein: CASSFGTAFSSYNEQFF

V gene: TRBV27
D gene: TRBD1
J gene: TRBJ1-5
clone size: many
CDR3 DNA: TGTGCCAGCAGCGACTCACAGGGGGGCAATCAGCCCCAGCATTTT
CDR3 protein: CASSDSQGGNQPQHF

V gene: TRBV15
D gene: TRBD2
J gene: TRBJ2-7
clone size: few
CDR3 DNA: TGTGCCACCAGCAGCGTAGCGGGAGTGAAGGGGCTGGACTACGAGCAGTACTTC
CDR3 protein: CATSSVAGVKGLDYEQYF

V gene: TRBV4-2
D gene: TRBD2
J gene: TRBJ2-2
clone size: many
CDR3 DNA: TGTGCCAGCAGCCCTAGCGGGAGTTGGTGGGCCGGGGAGCTGTTTTTT
CDR3 protein: CASSPSGSWWAGELFF

V gene: TRBV6-1
D gene: -
J gene: TRBJ1-2
clone size: -
CDR3 DNA: TGTGCCAGCAGTGACTCCGGTGGCTACACCTTC
CDR3 protein: CASSDSGGYTF

V gene: TRBV28
D gene: -
J gene: TRBJ2-7
clone size: many
CDR3 DNA: TGTGCCAGCAGTTTTAGGCGAGTTATCTACGAGCAGTACTTC
CDR3 protein: CASSFRRVIYEQYF

V gene: TRBV3-1
D gene: TRBD2
J gene: TRBJ2-5
clone size: -
CDR3 DNA: TGTGCCAGCAGCCAAGTGACGCGGGGGGACCAAGAGACCCAGTACTTC
CDR3 protein: CASSQVTRGDQETQYF

V gene: TRBV20-1
D gene: -
J gene: TRBJ2-1
clone size: -
CDR3 DNA: TGCAGTGCTAGGGGGCAAACCTACAATGAGCAGTTCTTC
CDR3 protein: CSARGQTYNEQFF

V gene: TRBV20-1
D gene: -
J gene: TRBJ2-5
clone size: -
CDR3 DNA: TGCAGTGCTAGGCCTGCCGCTGCCCCCGAAGAGACCCAGTACTTC
CDR3 protein: CSARPAAAPEETQYF

V gene: TRBV19
D gene: TRBD1
J gene: TRBJ1-2
clone size: -
CDR3 DNA: TGTGTCAGTCCCATCCCCCGCAGGGGGCTAAGAGGCTACACCTTC
CDR3 protein: CVSPIPRRGLRGYTF

V gene: TRBV2
D gene: TRBD1
J gene: TRBJ2-1
clone size: -
CDR3 DNA: TGTGCCCTCCGGACAGGGCCTAATGAGCAGTTCTTC
CDR3 protein: CALRTGPNEQFF

V gene: TRBV7-9
D gene: TRBD1
J gene: TRBJ1-1
clone size: many
CDR3 DNA: TGTGCCAGCAGCTTTGCAGGGGGCACACGACTCATGAACACTGAAGCTTTCTTT
CDR3 protein: CASSFAGGTRLMNTEAFF

V gene: TRBV7-6
D gene: TRBD2
J gene: TRBJ2-2
clone size: few
CDR3 DNA: TGTGCCAGCAGCTTAGCGGGACTAGCGGAAGGCACCGGGGAGCTGTTTTTT
CDR3 protein: CASSLAGLAEGTGELFF

V gene: TRBV6-2/TRBV6-3
D gene: -
J gene: TRBJ2-3
clone size: few
CDR3 DNA: TGTGCCAGCGTAGGACAGAACACAGATACGCAGTATTTT
CDR3 protein: CASVGQNTDTQYF

V gene: TRBV28
D gene: -
J gene: TRBJ2-1
clone size: -
CDR3 DNA: TGTGCCAGCAGTTTCTCCCGGGGTGGGCAGTTCTTC
CDR3 protein: CASSFSRGGQFF

V gene: TRBV20-1
D gene: TRBD2
J gene: TRBJ2-7
clone size: -
CDR3 DNA: TGCAGTGCTAGAGATCCGACCTTAGGACTAGCGCTCTACGAGCAGTACTTC
CDR3 protein: CSARDPTLGLALYEQYF

V gene: TRBV15
D gene: TRBD1
J gene: TRBJ2-1
clone size: -
CDR3 DNA: TGTGCCACCACACGCACAGGGGGATTAGTCGATGAGCAGTTCTTC
CDR3 protein: CATTRTGGLVDEQFF

V gene: TRBV12-3/TRBV12-4
D gene: -
J gene: TRBJ2-7
clone size: many
CDR3 DNA: TGTGCCAGCAGTCCCCAAGGGACCGGCTACGAGCAGTACTTC
CDR3 protein: CASSPQGTGYEQYF

V gene: TRBV2
D gene: TRBD1
J gene: TRBJ2-1
clone size: many
CDR3 DNA: TGTGCCAGCAAACAGGGGCCTAGCTCCTACAATGAGCAGTTCTTC
CDR3 protein: CASKQGPSSYNEQFF

V gene: TRBV29-1
D gene: -
J gene: TRBJ2-7
clone size: few
CDR3 DNA: TGCAGCGTTGAAGATCGAAAGAGCTCCTACGAGCAGTACTTC
CDR3 protein: CSVEDRKSSYEQYF

V gene: TRBV9
D gene: TRBD1
J gene: TRBJ2-3
clone size: few
CDR3 DNA: TGTGCCAGCAGCGAAGACAGGGCCAACGCAGATACGCAGTATTTT
CDR3 protein: CASSEDRANADTQYF

V gene: TRBV27
D gene: -
J gene: TRBJ2-1
clone size: many
CDR3 DNA: TGTGCCAGCAGTTGGGCCCCAGGGGTGGTTAACAATGAGCAGTTCTTC
CDR3 protein: CASSWAPGVVNNEQFF

V gene: TRBV7-9
D gene: -
J gene: TRBJ1-1
clone size: many
CDR3 DNA: TGTGCCACCCGGACAGCCATGAACACTGAAGCTTTCTTT
CDR3 protein: CATRTAMNTEAFF

V gene: TRBV28
D gene: -
J gene: TRBJ2-3
clone size: -
CDR3 DNA: TGTGCCAGCAGTTTCGAAGGATCGGGAGCAGATACGCAGTATTTT
CDR3 protein: CASSFEGSGADTQYF

V gene: TRBV6-1
D gene: -
J gene: TRBJ2-3
clone size: many
CDR3 DNA: TGTGCCAGCAGCCGGGTCCCCGGGGATACGCAGTATTTT
CDR3 protein: CASSRVPGDTQYF

V gene: TRBV29-1
D gene: TRBD1
J gene: TRBJ1-1
clone size: -
CDR3 DNA: TGCAGCGTTCGGACAGGGCCTTCTTCTGAAGCTTTCTTT
CDR3 protein: CSVRTGPSSEAFF

V gene: TRBV4-1
D gene: TRBD1
J gene: TRBJ1-1
clone size: many
CDR3 DNA: TGCGCCAGCAGCCCACAGGGGATTGAAGCTTTCTTT
CDR3 protein: CASSPQGIEAFF

V gene: TRBV5-6
D gene: -
J gene: TRBJ1-2
clone size: -
CDR3 DNA: TGTGCCAGCAGCGTCACACAAAATGGCTACACCTTC
CDR3 protein: CASSVTQNGYTF

V gene: TRBV6-1
D gene: -
J gene: TRBJ1-5
clone size: medium-sized
CDR3 DNA: TGTGCCAGCAGGGAGACAGTGAGGGAGCCCCAGCATTTT
CDR3 protein: CASRETVREPQHF

V gene: TRBV6-1
D gene: TRBD1
J gene: TRBJ2-7
clone size: many
CDR3 DNA: TGTGCCAGCAGTTTTCAATCGACAGGGGGGATACGAGGAATCTACGACGAGCAGTACTTC
CDR3 protein: CASSFQSTGGIRGIYDEQYF

V gene: TRBV3-1
D gene: TRBD2
J gene: TRBJ2-7
clone size: -
CDR3 DNA: TGTGCCAGCAGCCCCGGCGGGAGGAAGCCCTACGAGCAGTACTTC
CDR3 protein: CASSPGGRKPYEQYF

V gene: TRBV20-1
D gene: -
J gene: TRBJ1-2
clone size: once
CDR3 DNA: TGCAGTGCTAGAGACCCGAGAGATGCCTATGGCTACACCTTC
CDR3 protein: CSARDPRDAYGYTF

V gene: TRBV20-1
D gene: -
J gene: TRBJ2-7
clone size: -
CDR3 DNA: TGCAGTGCTAGAGATGTAACAGGTAGCTCCTACGAGCAGTACTTC
CDR3 protein: CSARDVTGSSYEQYF

V gene: TRBV2
D gene: -
J gene: TRBJ2-2
clone size: few
CDR3 DNA: TGTGCCAGCGTCTTCAGGACTCTCTATGGCCTGGAGCTGTTTTTT
CDR3 protein: CASVFRTLYGLELFF

V gene: TRBV3-1
D gene: TRBD2
J gene: TRBJ2-7
clone size: few
CDR3 DNA: TGTGCCAGCAGCCAAGATTGGGGGAAGGAGCGGGAGTTCTACGAGCAGTACTTC
CDR3 protein: CASSQDWGKEREFYEQYF

V gene: TRBV11-2
D gene: TRBD1
J gene: TRBJ2-7
clone size: many
CDR3 DNA: TGTGCCAGCACCTTCGGACAGGCCAGCTCCTACGAGCAGTACTTC
CDR3 protein: CASTFGQASSYEQYF

V gene: TRBV7-9
D gene: TRBD1
J gene: TRBJ2-4
clone size: many
CDR3 DNA: TGTGCCAGCAGCTTCCGGACAGGGGAAGCCAAAAACATTCAGTACTTC
CDR3 protein: CASSFRTGEAKNIQYF

V gene: TRBV27
D gene: TRBD2
J gene: TRBJ2-1
clone size: many
CDR3 DNA: TGTGCCAGCAGTTACCCCCTAGCGGGAGGGGTAAATGAGCAGTTCTTC
CDR3 protein: CASSYPLAGGVNEQFF

V gene: TRBV27
D gene: -
J gene: TRBJ2-7
clone size: few
CDR3 DNA: TGTGCCAGCAGTCCGCCAGGGGGGGTCAACTACGAGCAGTACTTC
CDR3 protein: CASSPPGGVNYEQYF

V gene: TRBV6-5
D gene: -
J gene: TRBJ1-1
clone size: many
CDR3 DNA: TGTGCCAGCAGTTACTCCGGGTCCTCTGAAGCTTTCTTT
CDR3 protein: CASSYSGSSEAFF

V gene: TRBV7-7
D gene: -
J gene: TRBJ2-2
clone size: many
CDR3 DNA: TGTGCCAGCACCGCAGGGGCCCCGAACACCGGGGAGCTGTTTTTT
CDR3 protein: CASTAGAPNTGELFF

V gene: TRBV28
D gene: TRBD1
J gene: TRBJ1-5
clone size: few
CDR3 DNA: TGTGCCAGCACTCAACAGGGGGTTAGCAATCAGCCCCAGCATTTT
CDR3 protein: CASTQQGVSNQPQHF

V gene: TRBV7-9
D gene: -
J gene: TRBJ1-5
clone size: -
CDR3 DNA: TGTGCCAGCAGCCTTCTCAGGGGTCTAGATATGCAGCATTTT
CDR3 protein: CASSLLRGLDMQHF